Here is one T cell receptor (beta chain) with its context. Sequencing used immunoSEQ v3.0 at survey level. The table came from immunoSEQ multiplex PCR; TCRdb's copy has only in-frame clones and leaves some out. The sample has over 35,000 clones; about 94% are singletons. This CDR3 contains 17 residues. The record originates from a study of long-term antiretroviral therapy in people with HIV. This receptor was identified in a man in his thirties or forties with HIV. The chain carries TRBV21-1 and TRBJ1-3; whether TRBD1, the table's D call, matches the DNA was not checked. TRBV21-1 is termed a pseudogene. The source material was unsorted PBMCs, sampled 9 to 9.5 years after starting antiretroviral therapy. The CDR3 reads CASSTRGTDDFGNTIYF. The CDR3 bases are TGTGCCAGCAGCACCCGAGGGACAGATGATTTTGGAAACACCATATATTTT.